This T cell receptor beta chain is from a study of shared T cell receptors in the human thymus. The protocol was immunoSEQ multiplex PCR, while the TCRdb copy is restricted to in-frame clones and leaves out a portion. The sample has some 700,000 clones; roughly 90% are singletons. V lost 2 bases and J lost 2, with 10 bases in between. The germline V gene has CDR1 MNHEY and CDR2 SVGAGI. CDR3 length: 15 amino acids. Separately, the same data were catalogued under a study of human thymus T cells.

The sequence derives from a boy in the first two years of life with a congenital heart defect. Sequenced material: thymocytes. The J gene is TRBJ2-1, the V gene TRBV6-5; weak D call: TRBD1 (5 bases). CDR3 nucleotide sequence: TGTGCCAGCAGTTACGACAGTTTAACCTACAATGAGCAGTTCTTC. Protein: CASSYDSLTYNEQFF.